A selection of T cell receptor beta chains follows, all from one sample in a study of early T cells in non-severe SARS-CoV-2 infection. TCRdb reprocessed the 5' RACE reads with MiXCR, giving one entry per CDR3 protein. The table includes 87,000 or so distinct CDR3 sequences, approximately 13% detected once. The material sequenced was whole blood. Receptors originate from an adult who was a healthcare worker with PCR-confirmed SARS-CoV-2 infection or an uninfected control (not recorded which). Both conserved end residues are part of each CDR3. The D gene is left open where the match is weak. Rows give clone size only sometimes, using once, few, many, or a class for an expanded clone.

-,15,once,TRBJ2-7,TRBV7-2,TGTGCCAGCAGCTTTATAGCGGCAAACACCTACGAGCAGTACTTC,CASSFIAANTYEQYF
TRBD2,15,-,TRBJ2-3,TRBV4-1,TGCGCCAGCAGCCAGCAACTAGCGGGCACAGATACGCAGTATTTT,CASSQQLAGTDTQYF
-,15,few,TRBJ1-2,TRBV5-1,TGCGCCAGCAGCTTCACAACAGGGCATTTGAATGGCTACACCTTC,CASSFTTGHLNGYTF
TRBD2,15,many,TRBJ2-7,TRBV20-1,TGCAGTGCTACTCCTATCGAGCTAGCGGACTACGAGCAGTACTTC,CSATPIELADYEQYF
TRBD1,15,few,TRBJ2-1,TRBV10-3,TGTGCCATCAGCACTGGACAGGGGCTCAACAATGAGCAGTTCTTC,CAISTGQGLNNEQFF
TRBD1,18,-,TRBJ2-2,TRBV6-1,TGTGCCAGCACCAGATCGCGGCCAGGGGGACAGGCCACAGGGGAGCTGTTTTTT,CASTRSRPGGQATGELFF
-,11,few,TRBJ1-1,TRBV5-1,TGCGCCAGTCAAGGGGAAACTGAAGCTTTCTTT,CASQGETEAFF
TRBD2,17,-,TRBJ2-3,TRBV27,TGTGCCAGCAAGTGGGGTGGCGGGAGGACTAGCACAGATACGCAGTATTTT,CASKWGGGRTSTDTQYF
-,14,-,TRBJ2-7,TRBV15,TGTGCCACCAGCCGAAGGGACAACTCCTACGAGCAGTACTTC,CATSRRDNSYEQYF
-,14,few,TRBJ2-2,TRBV24-1,TGTGCCACCAGTCACAGGGTGAACACCGGGGAGCTGTTTTTT,CATSHRVNTGELFF
TRBD1,17,-,TRBJ2-7,TRBV6-5,TGTGCCAGCAGTTACCTTTCCGGACAGGGGAGCTCCTACGAGCAGTACTTC,CASSYLSGQGSSYEQYF
TRBD2,16,-,TRBJ2-3,TRBV7-2,TGTGCCAGCAGCTTTCGACTAGCAAAGAACATAGATACGCAGTATTTT,CASSFRLAKNIDTQYF
-,14,few,TRBJ2-3,TRBV20-1,TGCAGTGCTACCGAGGGTGGAGCGTTCGGTACGCAGTATTTT,CSATEGGAFGTQYF
-,15,-,TRBJ1-6,TRBV2,TGTGCCAGCAGTGAATTATGGCCCACTGATTCACCCCTCCACTTT,CASSELWPTDSPLHF
-,14,few,TRBJ2-1,TRBV11-2,TGTGCCAGCAGCTTACTATTTGGCTACAATGAGCAGTTCTTC,CASSLLFGYNEQFF